Listed here are 15 T cell receptor beta chains from one sample, sequenced in a study of blood T cells in healthy people across ages. Together with a sample-barcoded 5' primer, a J-beta primer mix was included in a second PCR lasting about 7 to 12 cycles. Using its own MiXCR run on the 5' RACE reads, TCRdb lists one record per CDR3 protein. The table includes over 750,000 distinct CDR3 sequences, approximately 25% detected once. This sample was shared with a second study, whose subject was T cells of mothers and their children.

Sequenced input: blood. The receptors shown here come from a boy aged 5-17 years in good health.

Only a few counts were recorded for this clonotype. The genes are TRBV6-5 and TRBJ2-3; weak D call: TRBD1 (6 bases). The germline V gene has CDR1 MNHEY and CDR2 SVGAGI. V was pared by 6 bases and J by 0 bases, with 13 bases between. The CDR3 runs to 15 residues. The CDR3 is CASSPLQGSTDTQYF. Written as DNA, the CDR3 is TGTGCCAGCAGCCCCCTACAGGGTAGCACAGATACGCAGTATTTT.

This chain uses TRBV28 with TRBJ2-7; maybe TRBD1 (6 bases). The CDR3 spans 15 residues. Trimming removed 7 bases at V and 3 bases at J, with 19 bases between. Germline V gives CDR1 MDHEN, CDR2 SYDVKM. The CDR3 DNA is TGTGCCAGCACCTCAAGCCGGGACACTGACTACGAGCAGTACTTC. This codes for CASTSSRDTDYEQYF.

This clonotype was seen a few times. The rearrangement uses TRBV5-6 and TRBJ1-5; D gene uncertain. Trimming stripped 0 bases from V and 0 bases from J, with 7 bases between. The CDR3 has 15 amino acids. Per germline, CDR1 SGHDT and CDR2 YYEEEE. The DNA of the CDR3 is TGTGCCAGCAGCTTGGGGAGTAATAGCAATCAGCCCCAGCATTTT. This gives the protein CASSLGSNSNQPQHF.

This clonotype was counted only a few times. This chain links TRBV11-2 with TRBJ1-4; D ambiguous. Per germline, CDR1 SGHAT and CDR2 FQNNGV. The CDR3 contains 16 residues. Trimming took 0 bases from V and 8 from J, leaving 16 bases between them. The CDR3, as DNA: TGTGCCAGCAGCTTAGATCGAGCCACGGGATGGGAAAAACTGTTTTTT. This sequence encodes CASSLDRATGWEKLFF.

This clonotype appeared a few times. The V gene is TRBV7-2, the J gene TRBJ2-1, with 11 bases fitting TRBD2. Germline V CDR1 and CDR2: SGHTA, FQGNSA. The V gene end was trimmed by 5 bases and the J gene end by 8 bases; junction bases not matched to a gene: 8. The CDR3 sequence is 15 residues long. CDR3 in amino acids: CASSLSGGAFDEQFF. CDR3 nucleotide sequence: TGTGCCAGCAGCCTTAGCGGGGGGGCTTTTGATGAGCAGTTCTTC.

J is TRBJ2-5 and V is TRBV12-3 or TRBV12-4, with TRBD2 matching over 12 bases. V was clipped by 3 bases and J by 5 bases; unmatched bases: 7. CDR3 size: 16 residues. Here the CDR3 reads CASSFLAGGPTETQYF. CDR3 sequence (DNA): TGTGCCAGCAGTTTTCTAGCGGGGGGGCCGACGGAGACCCAGTACTTC.

This clonotype was recorded a few times. CDR3 sequence: CASSVSGTSLNIQYF. The CDR3 region has the DNA TGTGCCAGCAGCGTCTCCGGGACTAGCTTAAACATTCAGTACTTC. This chain joins TRBV9 and TRBJ2-4; 9 nucleotides match TRBD2. The germline V gene encodes CDR1 SGDLS and CDR2 YYNGEE. The CDR3 totals 15 residues. The V and J ends lost 2 bases and 6 bases, in that order; junction bases with no gene match: 6.

The chain recombines TRBV20-1 with TRBJ2-7; 11 bases are a match to TRBD2. The CDR3 is 15 residues long. In germline, CDR1 is DFQATT, CDR2 SNEGSKA (reference sequence). Unmatched junction bases numbered 9, after V lost 6 bases and J lost 2 bases. The CDR3 nucleotides read TGCAGTGCGAGTGAACTAGCGGGGGCCACCTACGAGCAGTACTTC. Protein: CSASELAGATYEQYF.

This clonotype was seen a single time. The DNA for the CDR3 is TGCAGTGCAGAAAACCCCCAGGGAGTAGATCAGCCCCAGCATTTT. Protein: CSAENPQGVDQPQHF. This chain joins TRBV20-1 and TRBJ1-5; D perhaps matches TRBD1 (5 bases). The CDR3 is 15 residues long. The germline V and J ends were trimmed by 6 bases and 5 bases, with 20 bases remaining between them. Germline CDR1 reads DFQATT; CDR2 reads SNEGSKA (reference sequence).

This clonotype occurred a few times. This chain joins TRBV28 and TRBJ2-7; 13 nucleotides align to TRBD2. CDR1 and CDR2 (germline): MDHEN, SYDVKM. Unmatched junction bases numbered 5, after V lost 7 bases and J lost 5 bases. The CDR3 sequence is 14 residues long. The CDR3 nucleotides read TGTGCCAGCATACTAGCGGGAGGGCGCGACGAGCAGTACTTC. Residues: CASILAGGRDEQYF. Full variable domain (rest looked up from reference TRBV28 and TRBJ2-7): DVKVTQSSRYLVKRTGEKVFLECVQDMDHENMFWYRQDPGLGLRLIYFSYDVKMKEKGDIPEGYSVSREKKERFSLILESASTNQTSMYLCASILAGGRDEQYFGPGTRLTVT.

This clonotype occurred a few times. CDR3 DNA sequence: TGCAGTGCTAGAGACGGACTAGATCGGACCGGGGAGCTGTTTTTT. This gives the protein CSARDGLDRTGELFF. The chain carries TRBV20-1 and TRBJ2-2; 7 positions agree with TRBD2. In germline, CDR1 is DFQATT, CDR2 SNEGSKA (reference sequence). J was trimmed by 5 bases and V by 0 bases; bases with no gene match: 6. This CDR3 contains 15 residues.

This clonotype was seen more than once but under ten times. This chain connects TRBV5-1 to TRBJ2-2; D is ambiguous. The germline V gene encodes CDR1 SGHRS and CDR2 YFSETQ. This CDR3 region has 15 residues. V was cut by 0 bases and J by 3 bases, with 9 bases left in between. CDR3 in amino acids: CASSLGLRDTGELFF. In nucleotides, the CDR3 is TGCGCCAGCAGCTTGGGGCTTCGCGACACCGGGGAGCTGTTTTTT.

V usage is TRBV29-1 and J usage is TRBJ2-2; no firm D call. The ends were cut back, 7 bases at V and 9 bases at J, with 12 bases in the middle. CDR1 and CDR2 from the germline V gene are SQVTM and ANQGSEA. CDR3 length: 11 residues. In DNA, the CDR3 is TGCAGCGCCGAGGCCTCCCGGGAGCTGTTTTTT. Translating it yields CSAEASRELFF.

This clonotype has only a few counts. The chain joins TRBV5-1 to TRBJ2-1, with TRBD2 identical over 8 bases. Germline assignment: CDR1 SGHRS and CDR2 YFSETQ. V trimming: 3 bases; J trimming: 14 bases; junction bases outside the gene matches: 13. The CDR3 contains 14 residues. CDR3 coding DNA: TGCGCCAGCAGCTCCGGTCCGGGACTAGGGTCCGAGTTCTTC. Protein sequence: CASSSGPGLGSEFF.

The chain has TRBV13 and TRBJ2-5; 11 bases agree with TRBD2. Germline values: CDR1 PRHDT, CDR2 FYEKMQ (reference sequence). J lost 1 base, V lost 1 base, and 5 bases had no gene match. This CDR3 contains 17 residues. The CDR3 sequence: CASSLAPSGRSQETQYF. The CDR3 nucleotides read TGTGCCAGCAGCTTAGCGCCTAGCGGGAGGTCCCAAGAGACCCAGTACTTC.